This T cell receptor beta chain was retrieved from a study of blood T cells in healthy people across ages (dated by TCRdb to between 2014 and 2016). Concerning the study at large: In model experiments, template switching captured roughly one uniquely barcoded TCR beta cDNA molecule for every two T cells. Two additional independent replicas of 1 million unique cDNA reads from the same blood draw were analyzed for two donors (one aged 18 to 30 and one aged 80 or older). To avoid experimental bias, donors of different ages were spread randomly across the sequencing lanes. To track age-related changes in TCR beta repertoire diversity, the study relied on deep sequencing normalized with unique cDNA molecular identifiers. The donors were divided into four age groups: young (average around 15 years), middle-aged (about 41), aged (approximately 59) and long-lived (around 80).

Library method: 5' RACE. Sequenced on an Illumina HiSeq 2500. The second PCR ran for about 6 to 12 cycles and used a J-beta primer mix along with a sample-barcoded 5' primer. A template-switch 5' adaptor carrying 12 random nucleotides introduced a unique molecular identifier onto each TCR beta cDNA molecule. At least 2.5 million CDR3-containing paired-end reads were obtained from each sample. The Mint cDNA synthesis kit, primed by a TRBC-specific oligonucleotide, was used to synthesize first-strand cDNA from all RNA. All cDNA was treated with uracil-DNA glycosylase and then went through a first 18-cycle PCR with the universal primers M1SS and BC2_uni_R. Per the original workflow: For normalization, 1 million high-quality reads, each with a distinct molecular identifier, were randomly selected from each sample. Instead of being binned into consensus sequences, reads with shared molecular identifiers were discarded. MiTCR, run with a Q25 quality threshold and the strictest error-elimination algorithm, handled CDR3 identification, clonotype clustering and error correction. A nonparametric unseen species model with Euler transformation was used to estimate lower-bound total TCR beta diversity. Using fastp trimming at Q25 and MiXCR clonotype assembly, TCRdb reanalyzed the public sequencing data and kept in-frame beta chains. Identical CDR3 protein sequences are pooled into one entry, listed with their most common genes and DNA. Here the V and J calls rest on TCRdb's processing, not on the authors' analysis. The sample contains some 900,000 distinct CDR3 sequences, about 48% of them found a single time. The biggest ten clones account for around an eighth of the sample.

The donors were under 40 Caucasian individuals from Russia, aged roughly 6 to 90 years, who were systemically healthy. Each donor gave ten milliliters of peripheral blood, collected into EDTA-treated Vacutainer tubes. Ficoll-Paque density-gradient centrifugation was used to isolate PBMCs, with at least 6 million obtained per sample. Trizol reagent was used to extract total RNA from the PBMCs, yielding at least 5 micrograms per sample. Naive CD45RAhigh/CD27high T cell percentages were measured by flow cytometry on a PBMC aliquot from every donor. On this clonotype itself: No antigen is known for it. Base qualities are not at hand, and no much larger clone is one base apart.

Points the paper makes about the study in general: Estimates of total diversity based on one million sequenced T cells were regarded as lower bounds and as underestimates. Because donor CMV infection status was unknown, age-related changes in expanded clonotypes were potentially confounded. As age increased, observed TCR beta diversity per million T cells dropped in a roughly linear way, and a significant reduction was already evident by age 40. Compared with the aged group, the long-lived group had more naive CD4+ T cells, fewer expanded clones and increased TCR diversity, suggesting age selection. Observed TCR beta diversity correlated strongly with the percentage of naive T cells measured by flow cytometry. Bulk unsorted PBMC profiling prevented conclusive comparison of naive and antigen-experienced compartments.

The sequenced sample consisted of blood. The receptor was derived from a man aged 30-40 years in good health.

The base sequence is TGTGCCAGTTATGAAGGGGGTAACTCCTACGAGCAGTACTTC. It translates to CASYEGGNSYEQYF. Recombination connected TRBV18 to TRBJ2-7, with a tentative D gene TRBD1 over 6 matching bases. The CDR3 has 14 amino acids, counting the end cysteine and phenylalanine. The retained sequence is limited to the CDR3, 42 bases, with the frame set at the first base. At the junction V is shortened by 9 bases and J by 0 bases, with 15 bases in between. From a lookup of the germline V gene, CDR1 and CDR2 are KGHSH and LQKENI.